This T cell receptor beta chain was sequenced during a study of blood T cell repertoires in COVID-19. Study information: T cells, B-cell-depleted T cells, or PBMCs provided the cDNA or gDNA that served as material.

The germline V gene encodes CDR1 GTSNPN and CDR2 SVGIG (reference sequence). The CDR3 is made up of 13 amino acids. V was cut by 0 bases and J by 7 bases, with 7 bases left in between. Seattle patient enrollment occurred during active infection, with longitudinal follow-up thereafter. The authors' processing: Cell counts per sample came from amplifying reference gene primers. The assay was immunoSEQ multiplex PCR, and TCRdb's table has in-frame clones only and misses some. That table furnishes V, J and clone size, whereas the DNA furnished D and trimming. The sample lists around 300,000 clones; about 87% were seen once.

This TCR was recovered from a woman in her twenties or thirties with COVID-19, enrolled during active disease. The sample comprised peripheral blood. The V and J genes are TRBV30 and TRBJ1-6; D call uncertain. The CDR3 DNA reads TGTGCCTGGAGTGTGGCGGGGAATTCACCCCTCCACTTT. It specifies CAWSVAGNSPLHF.